The 25 T cell receptor beta chains given below trace back to one sample, sequenced in a study of T cell responses to AZD1222 COVID-19 vaccine. The table came from immunoSEQ multiplex PCR; TCRdb's copy has only in-frame clones and leaves some out. This table holds some 87,000 clones, more than 75% found once. The sequencing used peripheral blood, collected on day 0 of MenACWY control vaccination. These receptors originate from an adult in good health.

The V gene is TRBV11-2, the J gene TRBJ1-2; 9 bases fit TRBD1. With 5 bases clipped from V and 7 bases from J, the junction kept 5 bases outside the gene matches. Germline values: CDR1 SGHAT, CDR2 FQNNGV. This CDR3 is built from 13 residues. CDR3 in amino acids: CASSRDRVSGYTF. CDR3 in DNA: TGTGCCAGCAGCAGGGACAGGGTTTCTGGCTACACCTTC.

The V call is TRBV7-9, the J call TRBJ2-5; TRBD1 matches 10 bases. V gave up 5 bases and J gave up 4 bases; unmatched junction bases: 7. The germline gives CDR1 SEHNR, CDR2 FQNEAQ (reference sequence). The length of the CDR3 is 15 residues. The CDR3 sequence: CASSLRTGGGETQYF. The CDR3 DNA sequence: TGTGCCAGCAGCCTACGGACAGGGGGAGGAGAGACCCAGTACTTC. Full variable domain (remainder filled in from reference TRBV7-9 and TRBJ2-5): DTGVSQNPRHKITKRGQNVTFRCDPISEHNRLYWYRQTLGQGPEFLTYFQNEAQLEKSRLLSDRFSAERPKGSFSTLEIQRTEQGDSAMYLCASSLRTGGGETQYFGPGTRLLVL.

This rearrangement joins TRBV29-1 to TRBJ2-7; TRBD1 might be the D (6 bases). The CDR3 covers 15 residues. The germline CDR1 and CDR2 sequences are SQVTM and ANQGSEA. Trimming cost V 4 bases and J 2 bases, with 18 bases left between them. Here the CDR3 DNA reads TGCAGCGTTGTTCTCCCGGGACACCCACCCTACGAGCAGTACTTC. Amino acids: CSVVLPGHPPYEQYF.

The CDR3 DNA is TGTGCCATCAGTCCATCGGACGGGGAGCTGTTTTTT. This codes for CAISPSDGELFF. The chain links TRBV10-3 to TRBJ2-2; unclear D gene. This CDR3 spans 12 amino acids. The V and J ends lost 5 bases and 7 bases respectively, with 8 bases between them. The germline gives CDR1 ENHRY, CDR2 SYGVKD.

This chain joins TRBV5-1 and TRBJ2-1; 7 bases align to TRBD2. The CDR3 has 15 amino acids. Germline assignment: CDR1 SGHRS and CDR2 YFSETQ. The ends lost 4 bases at V and 5 bases at J; junction bases unmatched: 9. This chain's CDR3 is CASSKGLQINNEQFF. The CDR3 DNA sequence: TGCGCCAGCAGCAAGGGACTACAAATCAACAATGAGCAGTTCTTC.

V is TRBV7-2 and J is TRBJ1-2; D not resolved. The germline CDR1 and CDR2 sequences are SGHTA and FQGNSA. Deletions cut 3 bases from V and 6 bases from J, with 11 bases between. The CDR3 totals 13 residues. For the CDR3, the DNA is TGTGCCAGCAGCTTTCGGGGAGAGAATGGCTACACCTTC. Translated: CASSFRGENGYTF.

This rearrangement joins TRBV5-8 to TRBJ1-1; no firm D call. V shed 1 base and J shed 1 base, with 8 bases lying between them. This CDR3 spans 14 amino acids. Germline values: CDR1 SGHTS, CDR2 YDEGEE. CDR3 DNA sequence: TGTGCCAGCAGCTTGCGTCAGGCGAACACTGAAGCTTTCTTT. Protein product: CASSLRQANTEAFF. Full variable domain (remainder filled in from reference TRBV5-8 and TRBJ1-1): EAGVTQSPTHLIKTRGQQATLRCSPISGHTSVYWYQQALGLGLQFLLWYDEGEERNRGNFPPRFSGRQFPNYSSELNVNALELEDSALYLCASSLRQANTEAFFGQGTRLTVV.

The gene calls are TRBV19 and TRBJ2-6, with no clear D. This CDR3 spans 13 amino acids. V was cut by 4 bases and J by 0 bases, with 1 base left in between. Germline CDR1 LNHDA, CDR2 SQIVND (reference sequence). The CDR3 sequence: CASSNSGANVLTF. CDR3 nucleotide sequence: TGTGCCAGTAGTAACTCTGGGGCCAACGTCCTGACTTTC.

The chain employs TRBV7-2 and TRBJ2-3, with D possibly being TRBD2 (6 bases). The CDR3 is made up of 16 amino acids. Trimming removed 2 bases at V and 0 bases at J, with 12 bases between. Germline CDR1 SGHTA, CDR2 FQGNSA. The CDR3 is CASSLSRTTSTDTQYF. CDR3 coding DNA: TGTGCCAGCAGCTTATCCCGGACTACTAGCACAGATACGCAGTATTTT.

This chain uses TRBV28 with TRBJ2-7; a possible D gene is TRBD2 (6 bases). V dropped 5 bases and J dropped 5 bases, with 16 bases sitting between them. Germline V CDR1 and CDR2: MDHEN, SYDVKM. The CDR3 contains 14 residues. Here the CDR3 DNA reads TGTGCCAGCAGTGGCGGAGCGGGTCTGGACGAGCAGTACTTC. It codes for CASSGGAGLDEQYF.

The CDR3 sequence: CASSVGQGAGYNEQFF. In DNA, the CDR3 is TGTGCCAGCAGCGTAGGACAGGGAGCGGGGTACAATGAGCAGTTCTTC. V usage is TRBV9 and J usage is TRBJ2-1, with D possibly called TRBD1 or TRBD2 (7 bases each). The CDR3 is made up of 16 amino acids. Trimming removed 0 bases from V and 4 bases from J, with 14 bases in between. Germline loops: CDR1 SGDLS, CDR2 YYNGEE.

This clone was detected a few times. This rearrangement joins TRBV6-5 to TRBJ1-6; D is unclear. Germline CDR1 and CDR2: MNHEY and SVGAGI. This CDR3 comprises 14 residues. Between the trimmed V and J ends, which lost 2 bases and 8 bases, there was a span of 10 bases. CDR3 amino acids: CASSYKQSYSPLHF. CDR3 DNA: TGTGCCAGCAGTTACAAACAGAGTTATTCACCCCTCCACTTT.

The V and J genes are TRBV4-3 and TRBJ1-6; possibly TRBD1 for D (5 bases). V gave up 0 bases and J gave up 10 bases, with 13 bases separating them. The length of the CDR3 is 15 residues. Germline V gives CDR1 LGHNA, CDR2 YSLEER. This CDR3 is CASSQDPGSGSPLHF. The CDR3 DNA reads as TGCGCCAGCAGCCAAGATCCCGGGTCAGGGTCACCCCTCCACTTT.

The rearrangement joins TRBV14 to TRBJ2-1; D uncertain. The germline CDR1 and CDR2 sequences are SGHDN and FVKESK. V was cut by 1 base and J by 4 bases, with 14 bases left in between. This CDR3 comprises 16 residues. CDR3 sequence (DNA): TGTGCCAGCAGCCAAGTGGCCGGGCTCGGGTACAATGAGCAGTTCTTC. This encodes CASSQVAGLGYNEQFF.

V is TRBV5-6 and J is TRBJ1-3; D gene uncertain. Trimming cost V 4 bases and J 3 bases, with 11 bases left between them. This CDR3 is built from 14 residues. The germline gives CDR1 SGHDT, CDR2 YYEEEE. The CDR3 DNA sequence: TGTGCCAGCAGCGGAAGCAAGCATGGAAACACCATATATTTT. This encodes CASSGSKHGNTIYF.

The count of this clone is one. This chain links TRBV28 with TRBJ2-2, with a tentative D call TRBD2 (5 bases). The ends were cut back, 6 bases at V and 5 bases at J, with 19 bases in the middle. The CDR3 is 16 amino acids. In germline, CDR1 is MDHEN, CDR2 SYDVKM. Here the CDR3 reads CASRDGSRGWTGELFF. The CDR3, as DNA: TGTGCCAGCAGAGACGGCAGTCGGGGTTGGACCGGGGAGCTGTTTTTT.

The chain links TRBV27 to TRBJ2-7; TRBD2 aligns across 8 bases. The germline V gene encodes CDR1 MNHEY and CDR2 SMNVEV (reference sequence). The CDR3 has 15 residues. V dropped 3 bases and J dropped 2; count of bases not matched to a gene: 6. The CDR3 nucleotides are TGTGCCAGCAGTTTCGAAGCGGGGGTACCCTACGAGCAGTACTTC. Its translation: CASSFEAGVPYEQYF.

The chain couples TRBV5-1 to TRBJ2-5, with 13 nucleotides matching TRBD2. The CDR3 sequence is 15 residues long. Trimming cost V 3 bases and J 3 bases; bases outside gene matches: 2. The germline V gene has CDR1 SGHRS and CDR2 YFSETQ. This CDR3 is CASSSGLAGKETQYF. The CDR3 region has the DNA TGCGCCAGCAGCTCGGGACTAGCGGGAAAAGAGACCCAGTACTTC. The complete variable domain, with remaining parts taken from reference TRBV5-1 and TRBJ2-5, reads KAGVTQTPRYLIKTRGQQVTLSCSPISGHRSVSWYQQTPGQGLQFLFEYFSETQRNKGNFPGRFSGRQFSNSRSEMNVSTLELGDSALYLCASSSGLAGKETQYFGPGTRLLVL.

The CDR3, as DNA: TGCAGCGTCCAACCTCCGAGTCAAGAGACCCAGTACTTC. Residues: CSVQPPSQETQYF. The gene calls are TRBV29-1 and TRBJ2-5; no clear D. Germline lookup yields CDR1 SQVTM and CDR2 ANQGSEA. The CDR3 runs 13 residues. Trimming cost V 6 bases and J 2 bases, with 13 bases left between them.

The V and J genes are TRBV6-2 or TRBV6-3 and TRBJ1-5, with D perhaps matching TRBD1 (6 bases). CDR3 length equals 16 residues. Germline CDR1 is MNHEY and CDR2 is SVGEGT. The germline V and J ends were trimmed by 2 bases and 6 bases, with 17 bases remaining between them. The CDR3 DNA reads as TGTGCCAGCAGTTACGTGGGACAAATAGTTGGTCAGCCCCAGCATTTT. It codes for CASSYVGQIVGQPQHF.

V and J are TRBV18 and TRBJ1-1, with TRBD1 as a possible D gene (6 bases). CDR1 is KGHSH, CDR2 LQKENI, per germline. The CDR3 consists of 13 residues. The V end was cut by 6 bases, the J end by 4 bases, with 12 bases between. CDR3 sequence (DNA): TGTGCCAGCTCGGGTGGCAGGGGCACTGAAGCTTTCTTT. Translated, it gives CASSGGRGTEAFF.

V is TRBV19 and J is TRBJ2-1; D unresolved. The germline CDR1 and CDR2 sequences are LNHDA and SQIVND (reference sequence). Trimming removed 9 bases from V and 0 bases from J, with 9 bases in between. The length of the CDR3 is 13 residues. The CDR3 loop is CARKQSSYNEQFF. Here the CDR3 DNA reads TGTGCCAGGAAACAAAGCTCCTACAATGAGCAGTTCTTC.

The rearrangement links TRBV28 to TRBJ2-5; 7 bases are shared with TRBD1. The CDR3 covers 13 residues. The J segment lost 5 bases and the V segment lost 6 bases, leaving 6 bases of the junction unmatched. CDR1 MDHEN and CDR2 SYDVKM come from the germline V gene. CDR3 DNA sequence: TGTGCCAGCAGATTCACAGGGGTGGAGACCCAGTACTTC. Translation: CASRFTGVETQYF.

V and J are TRBV7-2 and TRBJ1-2, with TRBD1 as a possible D gene (5 bases). Germline V gene lookup returns CDR1 SGHTA and CDR2 FQGNSA. This CDR3 is 13 amino acids long. V shed 3 bases and J shed 2 bases, with 7 bases lying between them. The CDR3 bases are TGTGCCAGCAGCTTTAGACAGAACTATGGCTACACCTTC. Amino acid sequence: CASSFRQNYGYTF.

The gene calls are TRBV7-2 and TRBJ2-5; 10 bases map to TRBD2. The CDR3 spans 15 residues. The germline V gene encodes CDR1 SGHTA and CDR2 FQGNSA. Germline trimming cut 4 bases from V and 2 bases from J; bases unmatched to any gene: 4. CDR3 protein: CASSSLAGGQETQYF. As DNA, the CDR3 is TGTGCCAGCAGCTCATTAGCGGGGGGACAAGAGACCCAGTACTTC.